This TCR beta chain was sequenced for a study of early T cells in non-severe SARS-CoV-2 infection (dated by TCRdb to 2020 to 2022). Broadly, across the study: TCR sequencing used bulk RNA from unsorted whole blood, so alpha and beta chains could not be paired.

The study at large found these results: Matching against VDJdb was skewed toward anti-spike CD8 responses, likely underestimated virus-specific expansions, and missed private and CD4 specificities.

The library was prepared using 5' RACE. Instrument on record: NextSeq 500. The TCR library protocol attached unique molecular identifiers to individual cDNA molecules to correct for sequencing error and PCR bias. Both TCR alpha and beta chains were sequenced, and tight co-correlation was observed between alpha and beta sequence abundances in each sample. Per the source publication's procedure: V gene, J gene and CDR3 annotation of TCR sequences was performed with Decombinator V4. TCRs were defined as expanded if a significant change between any two time points was detected under a Poisson model with p below 0.0001. Abundances of TCRs were expressed as counts per million after normalisation to the total number of TCRs sequenced in each sample. TRAV1-2 paired with TRAJ12, TRAJ20 or TRAJ33 defined MAIT TCRs, while TRAV10 paired with TRAJ18 defined iNKT TCRs. VDJdb, accessed 1 November 2021, was searched for CMV, EBV and SARS-CoV-2 annotated TCRs, with TCRs annotated for multiple antigens excluded. The raw public reads went through TCRdb reprocessing: fastp at Q25, MiXCR clone calling, in-frame beta chains kept. Identical CDR3 protein sequences are pooled into one entry, listed with their most common genes and DNA. Clone size and V and J calls follow TCRdb, not the original study. The sample records 90,000 to 100,000 distinct CDR3 sequences, less than 15% of which are singletons. Together, the top ten hold 2% to 2.5% of the sample.

As encoded in the germline V gene (reference sequence), CDR1 is DFQATT while CDR2 is SNEGSKA. The cysteine opens and the phenylalanine closes a CDR3 of 14 amino acids. Only the CDR3 region is kept as DNA, spanning 42 bases read in frame from base 1. Set within a cohort of healthcare workers in London, UK, this nested case-control study involved weekly PCR testing of nasopharyngeal swabs along with blood sampling. Between 23 and 31 March 2020, the week of the UK lockdown, healthcare workers were enrolled and then followed up weekly for as long as 16 weeks. Only one count was recorded for this clonotype. Its antigen specificity is not known. This may come from a read error, since a much larger clone is one base off.

The clonotype comes from an adult who was a healthcare worker with PCR-confirmed SARS-CoV-2 infection or an uninfected control (not recorded which). The chain is made from TRBV20-1 and TRBJ2-3, with 10 bases aligning to TRBD2. The sequenced sample consisted of whole blood. The DNA is TGCAGTGCTCCAAGCGGGGGGGGTGCAGATTCGCAGTATTTT. It is translated as CSAPSGGGADSQYF.